This entry lists 6 T cell receptor beta chains sequenced from one sample in a study of early T cells in non-severe SARS-CoV-2 infection. TCRdb independently ran MiXCR on the 5' RACE reads; one entry per CDR3 protein. The sample includes 45,000 to 65,000 distinct CDR3 sequences, approximately 10% seen only once; the top ten take 13%. Specimen: whole blood. All receptors come from an adult who was a healthcare worker with PCR-confirmed SARS-CoV-2 infection or an uninfected control (not recorded which).

This clonotype showed up many times. The chain recombines TRBV2 with TRBJ2-7, with D perhaps matching TRBD1 (6 bases). The CDR3 sequence is 13 residues long. Trimming removed 4 bases from V and 6 bases from J, with 13 bases in between. Germline lookup yields CDR1 SNHLY and CDR2 FYNNEI. This CDR3 reads CASSVGNRAEQYF. For the CDR3, the DNA is TGTGCCAGCAGTGTTGGAAACAGGGCCGAGCAGTACTTC. Variable domain in full (rest from reference TRBV2 and TRBJ2-7): EPEVTQTPSHQVTQMGQEVILRCVPISNHLYFYWYRQILGQKVEFLVSFYNNEISEKSEIFDDQFSVERPDGSNFTLKIRSTKLEDSAMYFCASSVGNRAEQYFGPGTRLTVT.

The chain has TRBV5-1 and TRBJ2-7; D is possibly TRBD2 (5 bases). V lost 10 bases and J 10 bases, leaving 21 bases between the germline ends. The CDR3 totals 12 residues. CDR1 is SGHRS, CDR2 YFSETQ, per germline. Here the CDR3 DNA reads TGCGCCTCCTCGAGGGAGCGCAAGGACCAGTACTTC. It encodes CASSRERKDQYF.

This clonotype was found many times. The chain joins TRBV2 to TRBJ2-7, with TRBD1 as a possible D gene (5 bases). Trimming took off 0 bases at V and 4 bases at J, with 22 bases between the two ends. The CDR3 length is 18 residues. Per germline, CDR1 SNHLY and CDR2 FYNNEI. The CDR3 protein is CASSEALVGDRSPYEQYF. The CDR3 DNA is TGTGCCAGCAGTGAAGCGCTTGTAGGGGATCGCTCCCCTTACGAGCAGTACTTC.

This clonotype came up many times. V gene TRBV5-3 combines with J gene TRBJ2-1, with TRBD2 as a possible D gene (6 bases). TRBV5-3 is filed as an ORF, its function uncertain. Deletions cut 3 bases from V and 6 bases from J, with 16 bases between. The CDR3 extends over 15 amino acids. Written as DNA, the CDR3 is TGTGCCAGAAGCTCGCGGGAATGGGGCCGCAATGAGCAGTTCTTC. It specifies CARSSREWGRNEQFF.

This clonotype showed up many times. This rearrangement joins TRBV12-3 or TRBV12-4 to TRBJ1-6, with D perhaps matching TRBD1 (6 bases). The CDR3 is made up of 15 amino acids. Trimming cost V 1 base and J 5 bases, with 9 bases left between them. The CDR3: CASSLGDTNNSPLHF. CDR3 bases: TGTGCCAGCAGTTTAGGGGACACCAATAATTCACCCCTCCACTTT.

This chain joins TRBV20-1 and TRBJ2-3, with D maybe TRBD2 (5 bases). The CDR3 is made up of 11 amino acids. V was shortened by 3 bases and J by 4 bases, with 5 bases between the two germline ends. The germline CDR1 and CDR2 sequences are DFQATT and SNEGSKA (reference sequence). In DNA, the CDR3 is TGCAGTGCTAGCGGGGCAGATACGCAGTATTTT. This encodes CSASGADTQYF.